A single TCR beta chain is shown here with its context. The junction does not match germline at one end; this may be a read error. CDR3 and TCR beta VDJ profiling relied on genomic DNA as the template. TCRdb re-called the reads through MiXCR, storing one row per CDR3 protein. The sample shows 450,000 to 600,000 distinct CDR3 sequences, around 30% of them seen only once. This specimen comes from a study of CD8+CD57+ T cells in acquired aplastic anemia. Background on the study: Yields of DNA that came from sorted CD4+ and CD8+ cells averaged approximately 3.2 ug.

The sequenced patients had an expansion of CD8+CD57+ cells seen by flow cytometry. CDR1 and CDR2 (germline): KGHDR, SFDVKD. CDR3 size: 12 residues. This TCR was sampled from a human donor with aplastic anemia. The specimen sequenced was sorted CD4+, CD8+, or CD8+CD57+ T cells (not recorded which) from PBMCs. The J gene is TRBJ2-5, the V gene TRBV24-1, with D perhaps TRBD1 or TRBD2 (6 bases each). The CDR3 region is CTTGGPKETQYF. The CDR3 DNA is TGTACCACCGGGGGCCCAAAAGAGACCCAGTACTTC.